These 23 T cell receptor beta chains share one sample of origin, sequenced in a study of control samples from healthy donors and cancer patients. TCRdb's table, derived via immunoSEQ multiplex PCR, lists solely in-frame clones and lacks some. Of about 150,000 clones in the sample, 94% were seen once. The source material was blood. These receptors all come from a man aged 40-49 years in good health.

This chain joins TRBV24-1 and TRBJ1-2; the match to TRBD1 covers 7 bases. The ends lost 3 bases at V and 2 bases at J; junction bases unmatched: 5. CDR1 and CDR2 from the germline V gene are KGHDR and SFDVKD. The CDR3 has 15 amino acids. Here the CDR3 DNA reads TGTGCCACCAGTGATCCACGACAGGGCAACTATGGCTACACCTTC. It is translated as CATSDPRQGNYGYTF.

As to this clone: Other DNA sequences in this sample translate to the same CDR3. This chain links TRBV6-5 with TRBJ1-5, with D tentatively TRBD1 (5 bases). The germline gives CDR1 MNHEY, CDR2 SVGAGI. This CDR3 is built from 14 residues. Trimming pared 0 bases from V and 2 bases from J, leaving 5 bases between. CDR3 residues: CASSYSGGNQPQHF. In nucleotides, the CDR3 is TGTGCCAGCAGTTACTCAGGGGGCAATCAGCCCCAGCATTTT.

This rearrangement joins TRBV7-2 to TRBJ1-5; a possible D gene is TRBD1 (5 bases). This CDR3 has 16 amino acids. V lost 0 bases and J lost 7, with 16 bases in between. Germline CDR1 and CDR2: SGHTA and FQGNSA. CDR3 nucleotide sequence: TGTGCCAGCAGCTTAGCCGGGGGAGGACTAGGACAGCCCCAGCATTTT. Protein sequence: CASSLAGGGLGQPQHF.

In DNA form, the CDR3 reads TGTGCCAGCAGCAAAACCGTAGCGGTCGGGGGATACAATGAGCAGTTCTTC. Its translation: CASSKTVAVGGYNEQFF. The chain carries TRBV21-1 and TRBJ2-1; the table's D call, TRBD2, was not checked against the DNA. TRBV21-1 is shown as a pseudogene. This CDR3 is 17 amino acids long.

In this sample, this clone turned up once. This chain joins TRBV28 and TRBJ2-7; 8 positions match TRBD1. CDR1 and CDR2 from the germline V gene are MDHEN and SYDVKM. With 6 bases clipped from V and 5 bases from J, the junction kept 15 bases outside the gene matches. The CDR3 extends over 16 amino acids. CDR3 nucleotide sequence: TGTGCCAGCAGCCTCGGTCCAGGGGGCTTACGAAACGAGCAGTACTTC. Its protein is CASSLGPGGLRNEQYF.

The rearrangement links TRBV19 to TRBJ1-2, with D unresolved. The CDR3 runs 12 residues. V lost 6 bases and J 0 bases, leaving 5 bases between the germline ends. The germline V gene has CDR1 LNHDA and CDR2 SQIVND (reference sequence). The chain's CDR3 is CASSTTNYGYTF. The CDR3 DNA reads TGTGCCAGTAGCACTACTAACTATGGCTACACCTTC.

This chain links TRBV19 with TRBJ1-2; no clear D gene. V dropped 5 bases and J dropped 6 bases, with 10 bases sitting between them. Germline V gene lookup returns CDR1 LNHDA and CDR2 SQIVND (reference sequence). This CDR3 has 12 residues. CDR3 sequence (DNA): TGTGCCAGTAGTTATCCAGGTGATGGCTACACCTTC. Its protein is CASSYPGDGYTF.

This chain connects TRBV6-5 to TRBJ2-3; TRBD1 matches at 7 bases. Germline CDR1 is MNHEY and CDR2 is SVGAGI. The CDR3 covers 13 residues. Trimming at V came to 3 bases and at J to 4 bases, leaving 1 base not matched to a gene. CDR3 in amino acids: CASSYQGADTQYF. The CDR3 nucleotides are TGTGCCAGCAGTTATCAGGGGGCAGATACGCAGTATTTT.

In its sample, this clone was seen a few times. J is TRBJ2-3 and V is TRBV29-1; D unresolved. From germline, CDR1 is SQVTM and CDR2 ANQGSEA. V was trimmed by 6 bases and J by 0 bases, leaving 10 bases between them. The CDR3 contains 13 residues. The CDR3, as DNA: TGCAGCGTGGCGACCCGGAGCACAGATACGCAGTATTTT. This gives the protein CSVATRSTDTQYF.

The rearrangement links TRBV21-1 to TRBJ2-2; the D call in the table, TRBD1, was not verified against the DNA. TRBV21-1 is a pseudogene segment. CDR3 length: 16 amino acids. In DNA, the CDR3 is TGTGCCAGCAGCAAAGGGCACAGGATATACACCGGGGAGCTGTTTTTT. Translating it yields CASSKGHRIYTGELFF.

In DNA form, the CDR3 reads TGTGCCAGCAGTACGGGGACAGCCTGGGGCGAGCAGTTCTTC. Its protein product is CASSTGTAWGEQFF. The chain has TRBV27 and TRBJ2-1, with 7 bases fitting TRBD1. Germline assignment: CDR1 MNHEY and CDR2 SMNVEV (reference sequence). Unmatched junction bases numbered 11, after V lost 5 bases and J lost 10 bases. The CDR3 extends over 14 amino acids.

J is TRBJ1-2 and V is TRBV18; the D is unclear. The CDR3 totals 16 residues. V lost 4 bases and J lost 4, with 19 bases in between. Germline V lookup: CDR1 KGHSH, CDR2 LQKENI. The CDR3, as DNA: TGTGCCAGCTCACTACTCCCCCCCGGGGATACCTATGGCTACACCTTC. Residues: CASSLLPPGDTYGYTF.

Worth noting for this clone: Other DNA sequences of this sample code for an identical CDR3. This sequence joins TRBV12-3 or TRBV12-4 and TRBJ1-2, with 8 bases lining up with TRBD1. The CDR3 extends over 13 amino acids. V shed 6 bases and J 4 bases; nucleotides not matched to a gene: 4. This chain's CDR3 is CASSLGQGYGYTF. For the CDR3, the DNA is TGTGCCAGCAGCCTAGGACAGGGCTATGGCTACACCTTC.

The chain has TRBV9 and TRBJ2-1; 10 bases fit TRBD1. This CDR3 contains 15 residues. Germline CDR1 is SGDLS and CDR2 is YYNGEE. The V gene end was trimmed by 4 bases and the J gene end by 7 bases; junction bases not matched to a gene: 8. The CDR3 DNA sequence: TGTGCCAGCAGCAGGACCGGGACAGGGGTAAATGAGCAGTTCTTC. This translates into CASSRTGTGVNEQFF.

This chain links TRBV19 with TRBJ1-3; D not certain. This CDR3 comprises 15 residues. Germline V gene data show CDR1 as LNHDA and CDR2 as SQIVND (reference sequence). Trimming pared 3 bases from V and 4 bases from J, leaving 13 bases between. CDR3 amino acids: CASSMSSVPGNTIYF. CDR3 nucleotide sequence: TGTGCCAGTAGTATGAGCTCGGTCCCCGGAAACACCATATATTTT.

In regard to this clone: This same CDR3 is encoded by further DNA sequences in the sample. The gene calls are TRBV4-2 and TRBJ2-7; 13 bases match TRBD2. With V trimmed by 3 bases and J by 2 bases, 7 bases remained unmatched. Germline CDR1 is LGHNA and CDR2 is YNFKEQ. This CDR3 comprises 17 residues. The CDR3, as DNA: TGTGCCAGCAGCCATCCTCCGACTAGCGGGGGGCCCTACGAGCAGTACTTC. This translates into CASSHPPTSGGPYEQYF.

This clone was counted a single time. In DNA form, the CDR3 reads TGCAGCGTACAGGGGGTTGGCTACACCTTC. This encodes CSVQGVGYTF. The chain employs TRBV29-1 and TRBJ1-2, with TRBD1 matching over 8 bases. J lost 7 bases, V lost 6 bases, and 1 base had no gene match. The CDR3 has 10 amino acids. From germline, CDR1 is SQVTM and CDR2 ANQGSEA.

CDR3 region: CATTKGQGTDTQYF. DNA of the CDR3: TGTGCCACCACCAAAGGACAGGGCACAGATACGCAGTATTTT. The V gene is TRBV15, the J gene TRBJ2-3; 7 positions match TRBD1. This CDR3 is 14 amino acids long. V trimming: 7 bases; J trimming: 1 base; junction bases outside the gene matches: 5. Germline V gene lookup returns CDR1 LNHNV and CDR2 YYDKDF (reference sequence).

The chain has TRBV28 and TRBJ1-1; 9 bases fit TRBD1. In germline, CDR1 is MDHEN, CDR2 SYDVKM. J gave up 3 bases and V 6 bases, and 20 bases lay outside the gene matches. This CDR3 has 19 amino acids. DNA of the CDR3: TGTGCCAGCAGCCCCGTACCCGGGACAGGGAGAGGTCGTGACACTGAAGCTTTCTTT. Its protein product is CASSPVPGTGRGRDTEAFF.

CDR3 sequence: CASSFKVRGSGNTIYF. Written as DNA, the CDR3 is TGTGCCAGCAGCTTCAAGGTTCGGGGCTCTGGAAACACCATATATTTT. The genes are TRBV5-6 and TRBJ1-3; D gene ambiguous. Deletions cut 2 bases from V and 0 bases from J, with 12 bases between. This CDR3 is 16 amino acids long. In germline, CDR1 is SGHDT, CDR2 YYEEEE.

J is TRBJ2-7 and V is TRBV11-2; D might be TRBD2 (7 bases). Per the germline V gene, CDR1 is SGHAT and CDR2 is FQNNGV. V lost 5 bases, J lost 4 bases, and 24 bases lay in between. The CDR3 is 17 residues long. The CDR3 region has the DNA TGTGCCAGCAGCCCTAGTTGGGGGGGGCAAAGGGTTTACGAGCAGTACTTC. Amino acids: CASSPSWGGQRVYEQYF.

The DNA of the CDR3 is TGCGCCAGCAGCTTGGTTACAGGGGGGAGGATCTATGGCTACACCTTC. It yields the protein CASSLVTGGRIYGYTF. The chain couples TRBV5-1 to TRBJ1-2; 8 positions agree with TRBD1. CDR1 and CDR2 from the germline V gene are SGHRS and YFSETQ. V lost 0 bases to trimming and J lost 4 bases; unmatched junction nucleotides: 8. The CDR3 extends over 16 amino acids.

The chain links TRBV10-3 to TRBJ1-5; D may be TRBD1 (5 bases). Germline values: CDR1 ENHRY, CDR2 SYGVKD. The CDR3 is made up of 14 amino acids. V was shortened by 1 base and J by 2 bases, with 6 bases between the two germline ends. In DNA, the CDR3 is TGTGCCATCAGTGAGTTAGGGGGCAATCAGCCCCAGCATTTT. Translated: CAISELGGNQPQHF.